This T cell receptor beta chain was obtained from a study of response to subunit inactivated influenza vaccine. The germline V gene encodes CDR1 SGHAT and CDR2 FQNNGV. There are 11 residues in the CDR3. V lost 1 base and J 9 bases, leaving 4 bases between the germline ends. Turning to this clonotype: As yet, its antigen is unknown.

The study's findings and limits: It was the authors' suggestion that each seasonal influenza vaccination recruits few new T cells.

TCRdb fed the RT-PCR reads into MiXCR, producing one record per CDR3 protein. This sample has more than 450,000 distinct CDR3 sequences, with about 10% found just once. The chain carries TRBV11-2 and TRBJ2-4; unclear D gene. This clonotype was sampled from a man in his fifties who received an inactivated influenza vaccine. Material: PBMCs from blood, obtained on the day of vaccination. In DNA form, the CDR3 reads TGTGCCAGCAGCTTAGTGGGCATTCAGTACTTC. Translating gives CASSLVGIQYF.